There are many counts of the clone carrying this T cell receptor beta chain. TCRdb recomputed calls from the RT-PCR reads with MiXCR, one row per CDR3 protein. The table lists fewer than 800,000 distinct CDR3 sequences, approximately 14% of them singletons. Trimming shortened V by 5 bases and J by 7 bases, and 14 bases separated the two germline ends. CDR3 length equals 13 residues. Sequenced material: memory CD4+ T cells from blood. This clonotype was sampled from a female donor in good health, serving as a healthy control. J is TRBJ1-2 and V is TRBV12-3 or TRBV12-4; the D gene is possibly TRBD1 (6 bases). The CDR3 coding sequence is TGTGCCAGCAGTATACAGGGTGTGCGTGGCTACACCTTC. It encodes CASSIQGVRGYTF.